This TCR beta chain was sequenced for a study of T cells in Graves' hyperthyroidism and ophthalmopathy. Authors of the study amplified TCR beta CDR3 regions from RNA transcripts. RT-PCR in the first round (using the HTBI primer set) targeted the TCR CDR3. From the multiplex PCR reads, TCRdb called clonotypes with MiXCR, one entry per CDR3 protein. The sample carries about 680,000 distinct CDR3 sequences, about a third recorded once. Study-wide results and caveats: Among thyroid clonotypes expanded above 0.001, most also appeared in blood.

Across 18 months, stable Graves' hyperthyroidism was marked by no progression to ophthalmopathy. The source of the PBMCs was approximately 9.5 ml of fresh peripheral blood. On this clonotype itself: The target antigen is unknown.

The receptor comes from a woman aged 40-49 years with Graves' hyperthyroidism. What was sequenced was blood.

CDR3 sequence (DNA): TGTGCCAGCACCGGACCGTCGGGCACCTACGAGCAGTACTTC. Its translation is CASTGPSGTYEQYF. This chain connects TRBV6-1 to TRBJ2-7; D remains unclear. Trimming pared 7 bases from V and 2 bases from J, leaving 15 bases between. The CDR3 runs to 14 residues. CDR1 MNHNS and CDR2 SASEGT come from the germline V gene.